This T cell receptor (beta chain) appears in the sequencing data of a study of vaccination and CD4 T cells after COVID-19. Whole-study context: Controls used CEFX viral epitopes (positive), HIV-1 Nef peptides (negative), or no peptide.

Findings of the study overall: Convalescent patients had a median around 90% of reactive clones appearing only post-vaccination.

V was clipped by 5 bases and J by 6 bases, with 11 bases between them. The V gene's germline CDR1 is SGHTA and CDR2 FQGNSA. The CDR3 spans 13 residues. Treatment here: 10-day PBMC culture with coronavirus spike peptide pools or control peptides (ViraFEST assay). The authors replaced half the medium with fresh IL-2 medium on days 3 and 7. Concerning this clonotype: The target antigen is unknown. This may arise from a read error, as a much more abundant clone is one base away.

The Oncomine TCR Beta short-read assay was applied to DNA of cultured CD4+ T cells. TCRdb re-analysed the PCR reads in MiXCR, keeping a single row per CDR3 protein. This table holds approximately 6,600 distinct CDR3 sequences, 22% found once. The chain uses TRBV7-2 and TRBJ2-1; D may match TRBD1 or TRBD2 (5 bases each). The source was CD4+ T cells from blood, cultured in vitro, collected after SARS-CoV-2 vaccination. The clonotype comes from a human donor who had recovered from COVID-19. The CDR3 nucleotides read TGTGCCAGCAGCCCGGGACCGAGCAATGAGCAGTTCTTC. Protein sequence: CASSPGPSNEQFF.